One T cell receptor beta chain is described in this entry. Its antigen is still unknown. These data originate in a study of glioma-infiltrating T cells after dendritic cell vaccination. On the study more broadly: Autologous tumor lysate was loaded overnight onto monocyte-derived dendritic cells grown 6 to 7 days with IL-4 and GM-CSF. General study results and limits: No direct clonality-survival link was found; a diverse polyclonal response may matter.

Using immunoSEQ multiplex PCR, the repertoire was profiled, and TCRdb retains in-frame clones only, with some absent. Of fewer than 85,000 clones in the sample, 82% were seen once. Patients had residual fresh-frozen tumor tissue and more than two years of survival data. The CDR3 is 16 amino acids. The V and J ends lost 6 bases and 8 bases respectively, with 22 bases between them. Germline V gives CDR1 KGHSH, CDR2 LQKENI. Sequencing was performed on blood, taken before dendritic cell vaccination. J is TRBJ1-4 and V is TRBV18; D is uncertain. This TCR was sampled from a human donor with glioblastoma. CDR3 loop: CASSLTLDKRTEKLFF. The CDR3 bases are TGTGCCAGCTCCCTAACTCTTGACAAGAGAACCGAAAAACTGTTTTTT.